What follows are 8 T cell receptor beta chains derived from one specimen sequenced in a study of early T cells in non-severe SARS-CoV-2 infection. TCRdb fed the 5' RACE reads into MiXCR, producing one record per CDR3 protein. Among 55,000 to 80,000 distinct CDR3 sequences listed, roughly 8.2% were seen once. The specimen was whole blood, collected at baseline. The receptors derive from an adult who was a healthcare worker with PCR-confirmed SARS-CoV-2 infection or an uninfected control (not recorded which).

CDR3 region: CASANRGGREKLFF. The CDR3 DNA is TGTGCCAGCGCAAACAGGGGAGGGAGAGAAAAACTGTTTTTT. This chain links TRBV2 with TRBJ1-4; 7 bases line up with TRBD1. The trim removed 8 bases at V and 8 bases at J, leaving 11 bases unmatched. The CDR3 is made up of 14 amino acids. The germline V gene has CDR1 SNHLY and CDR2 FYNNEI.

The table lists this clonotype with a few counts. The chain has TRBV6-6 and TRBJ2-1; D uncertain. The CDR3 extends over 13 amino acids. Trimming left V 6 bases short and J 8 bases short, with 14 bases between. Germline-derived CDR1 and CDR2 are MNHNY and SVGAGI (reference sequence). For the CDR3, the DNA is TGTGCCAGCAGCCAAAAAAGTGTCTATGAGCAGTTCTTC. Its protein product is CASSQKSVYEQFF.

This clonotype was counted many times. The chain uses TRBV7-3 and TRBJ2-7; 9 positions match TRBD1. Germline trimming cut 4 bases from V and 5 bases from J; bases unmatched to any gene: 6. The CDR3 is 14 residues long. Germline CDR1 and CDR2: SGHTA and FQGTGA. The CDR3 sequence is CASSSTGGRNEQYF. CDR3 nucleotide sequence: TGTGCCAGCAGCTCCACAGGGGGCAGGAACGAGCAGTACTTC.

As for this clonotype: One base away lies a much larger clone, so this may be a sequencing read error. Since the CDR3 does not end with the conserved phenylalanine or tryptophan, this likely comes from a read error. The V call is TRBV20-1, the J call TRBJ1-1; D may be TRBD1 (6 bases). CDR1 and CDR2 from the germline V gene are DFQATT and SNEGSKA (reference sequence). The CDR3 consists of 13 residues. Trimming cost V 3 bases and J 4 bases, with 12 bases left between them. The CDR3 sequence is CSASGGLGTEAFV. CDR3 coding DNA: TGCAGTGCTAGCGGGGGCTTGGGCACTGAAGCTTTCGTT.

In this sample, this clonotype turned up a few times. This rearrangement joins TRBV3-1 to TRBJ2-7; 10 bases fit TRBD2. V was clipped by 4 bases and J by 6 bases; unmatched bases: 6. CDR1 and CDR2 from the germline V gene are LGHDT and YNNKEL (reference sequence). There are 14 residues in the CDR3. The CDR3 DNA is TGTGCCAGCAGCCTCAGCGGGAGGGCCCCCGAGCAGTACTTC. Translating it yields CASSLSGRAPEQYF.

The chain joins TRBV12-3 or TRBV12-4 to TRBJ1-2; D remains ambiguous. Trimming removed 7 bases at V and 4 bases at J, with 10 bases between. The CDR3 length is 12 residues. For the CDR3, the DNA is TGTGCCAGCACTCGAGAGGGCTATGGCTACACCTTC. Protein sequence: CASTREGYGYTF.

This clonotype was detected a few times. This chain connects TRBV19 to TRBJ1-5; no clear D. Germline assignment: CDR1 LNHDA and CDR2 SQIVND (reference sequence). V lost 4 bases to trimming and J lost 5 bases, with 12 bases between them. CDR3 length: 14 amino acids. The CDR3 region has the DNA TGTGCCAGTAGTAGAGGGCAGTTAGATCAGCCCCAGCATTTT. Translating gives CASSRGQLDQPQHF.

In its sample, this clonotype was seen many times. DNA of the CDR3: TGTGCCAGCAGTTTATGGATCGCCGGAAACACTGAAGCTTTCTTT. This sequence encodes CASSLWIAGNTEAFF. The chain couples TRBV27 to TRBJ1-1, with D unclear. Trimming left V 1 base short and J 2 bases short, with 11 bases between. In germline, CDR1 is MNHEY, CDR2 SMNVEV (reference sequence). CDR3 length: 15 amino acids.